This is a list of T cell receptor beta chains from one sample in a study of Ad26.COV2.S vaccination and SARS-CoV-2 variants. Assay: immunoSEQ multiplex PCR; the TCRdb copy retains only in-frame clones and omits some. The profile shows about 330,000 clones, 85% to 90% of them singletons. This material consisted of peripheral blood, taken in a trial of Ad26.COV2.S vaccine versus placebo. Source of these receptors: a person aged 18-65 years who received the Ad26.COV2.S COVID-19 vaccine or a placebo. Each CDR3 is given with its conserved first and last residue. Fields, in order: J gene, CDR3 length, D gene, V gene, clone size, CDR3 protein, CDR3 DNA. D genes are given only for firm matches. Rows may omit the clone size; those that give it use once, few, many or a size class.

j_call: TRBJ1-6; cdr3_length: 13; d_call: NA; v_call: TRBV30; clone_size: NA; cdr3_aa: CAWKADAYSPLHF; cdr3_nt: TGTGCCTGGAAGGCTGACGCGTATTCACCCCTCCACTTT
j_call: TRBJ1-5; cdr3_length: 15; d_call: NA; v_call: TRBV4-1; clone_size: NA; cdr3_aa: CASSQDGELNQPQHF; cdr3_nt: TGCGCCAGCAGCCAAGATGGGGAATTGAATCAGCCCCAGCATTTT
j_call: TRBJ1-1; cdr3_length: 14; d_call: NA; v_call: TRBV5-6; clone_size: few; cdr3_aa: CASRNRGVGTEAFF; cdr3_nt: TGTGCCAGCAGGAACCGGGGCGTCGGCACTGAAGCTTTCTTT
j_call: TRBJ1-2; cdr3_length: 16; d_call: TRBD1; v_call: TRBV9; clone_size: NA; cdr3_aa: CASSISLDRVNYGYTF; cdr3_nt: TGTGCCAGCAGCATTAGCCTGGACAGGGTAAACTATGGCTACACCTTC
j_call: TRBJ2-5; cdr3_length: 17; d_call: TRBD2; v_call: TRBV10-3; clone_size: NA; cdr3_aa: CAISEDFAGGTQETQYF; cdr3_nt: TGTGCCATCAGTGAGGATTTTGCGGGGGGGACCCAAGAGACCCAGTACTTC
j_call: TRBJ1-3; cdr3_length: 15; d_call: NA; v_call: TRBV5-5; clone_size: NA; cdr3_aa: CASSLGPLPGNTIYF; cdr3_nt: TGTGCCAGCAGCTTGGGGCCCTTACCTGGAAACACCATATATTTT
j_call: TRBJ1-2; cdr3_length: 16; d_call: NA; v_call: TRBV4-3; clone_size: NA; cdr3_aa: CASSLLDGRGVFGYTF; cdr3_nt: TGCGCCAGCAGCCTCTTGGACGGTCGGGGGGTCTTTGGCTACACCTTC
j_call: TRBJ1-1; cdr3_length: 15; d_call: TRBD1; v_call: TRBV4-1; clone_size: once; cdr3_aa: CASSPGQGPPSEAFF; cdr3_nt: TGCGCCAGCAGCCCTGGACAGGGGCCGCCATCTGAAGCTTTCTTT
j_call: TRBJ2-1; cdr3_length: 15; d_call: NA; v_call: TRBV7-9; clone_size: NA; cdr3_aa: CASSADWGTYNEQFF; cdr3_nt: TGTGCCAGCAGCGCGGACTGGGGTACCTACAATGAGCAGTTCTTC
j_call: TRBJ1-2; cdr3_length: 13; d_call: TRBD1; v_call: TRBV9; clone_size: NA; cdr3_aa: CASSLDRENGYTF; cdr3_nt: TGTGCCAGCAGCCTCGACAGGGAAAATGGCTACACCTTC
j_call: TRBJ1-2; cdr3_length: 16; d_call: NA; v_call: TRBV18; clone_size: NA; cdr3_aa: CASSPTRTTANYGYTF; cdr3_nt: TGTGCCAGCTCACCAACCCGTACCACCGCTAACTATGGCTACACCTTC
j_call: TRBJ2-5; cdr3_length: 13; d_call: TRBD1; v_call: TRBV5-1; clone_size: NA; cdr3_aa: CASRGDSQKTQYF; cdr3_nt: TGCGCCAGCAGGGGGGACAGCCAGAAGACCCAGTACTTC
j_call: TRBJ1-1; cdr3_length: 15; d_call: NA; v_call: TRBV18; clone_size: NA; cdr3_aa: CASSPGGTTHWGAFF; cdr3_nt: TGTGCCAGCTCACCAGGGGGCACGACCCATTGGGGAGCTTTCTTT
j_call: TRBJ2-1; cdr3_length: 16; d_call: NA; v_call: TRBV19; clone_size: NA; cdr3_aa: CASSIDHPGRGNEQFF; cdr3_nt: TGTGCCAGTAGTATAGACCATCCGGGAAGGGGCAATGAGCAGTTCTTC
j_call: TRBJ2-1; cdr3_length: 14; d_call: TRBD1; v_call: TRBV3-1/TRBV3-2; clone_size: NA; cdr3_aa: CASKGTGIAGGKFF; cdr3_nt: TGTGCCAGCAAAGGGACAGGGATAGCTGGGGGAAAGTTCTTC
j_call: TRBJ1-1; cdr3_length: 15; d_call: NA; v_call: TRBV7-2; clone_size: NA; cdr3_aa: CASSLVAGSGTEAFF; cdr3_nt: TGTGCCAGCAGCTTAGTGGCTGGGTCGGGGACTGAAGCTTTCTTT
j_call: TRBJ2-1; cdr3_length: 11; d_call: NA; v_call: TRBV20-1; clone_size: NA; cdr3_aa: CSARRVYVQFF; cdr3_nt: TGCAGTGCTAGAAGAGTTTACGTGCAGTTCTTC
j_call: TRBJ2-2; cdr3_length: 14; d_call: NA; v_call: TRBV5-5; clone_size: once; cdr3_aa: CASSFSPGTGELFF; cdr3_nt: TGTGCCAGCAGCTTCTCTCCCGGGACCGGGGAGCTGTTTTTT
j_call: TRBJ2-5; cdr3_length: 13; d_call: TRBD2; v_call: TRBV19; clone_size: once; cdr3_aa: CASTMGTSGSKYF; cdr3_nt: TGTGCCAGTACCATGGGGACTAGCGGCTCAAAGTACTTC
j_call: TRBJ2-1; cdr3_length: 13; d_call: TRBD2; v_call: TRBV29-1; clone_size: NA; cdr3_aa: CSVPGTTHNEQFF; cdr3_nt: TGCAGCGTTCCCGGGACTACACATAATGAGCAGTTCTTC
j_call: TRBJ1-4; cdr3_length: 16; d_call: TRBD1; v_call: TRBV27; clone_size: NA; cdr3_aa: CASSLIAAGGNEKLFF; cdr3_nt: TGTGCCAGCAGTTTAATTGCGGCAGGGGGTAATGAAAAACTGTTTTTT
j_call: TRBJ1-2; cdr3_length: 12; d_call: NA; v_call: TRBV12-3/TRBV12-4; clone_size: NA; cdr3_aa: CASSLGTYGYTF; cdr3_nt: TGTGCCAGCAGTTTGGGTACCTATGGCTACACCTTC
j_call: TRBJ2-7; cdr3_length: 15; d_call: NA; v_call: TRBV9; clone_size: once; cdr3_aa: CASSVAWGSSYEQYF; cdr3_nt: TGTGCCAGCAGCGTAGCCTGGGGGAGCTCCTACGAGCAGTACTTC
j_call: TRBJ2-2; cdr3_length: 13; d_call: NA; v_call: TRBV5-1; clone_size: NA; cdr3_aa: CASSLDGTGELFF; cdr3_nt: TGCGCCAGCAGCTTGGACGGCACCGGGGAGCTGTTTTTT
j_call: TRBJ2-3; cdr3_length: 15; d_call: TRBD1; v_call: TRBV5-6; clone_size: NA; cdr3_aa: CASSVGQGFTDTQYF; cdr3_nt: TGTGCCAGCAGCGTGGGACAGGGGTTCACAGATACGCAGTATTTT
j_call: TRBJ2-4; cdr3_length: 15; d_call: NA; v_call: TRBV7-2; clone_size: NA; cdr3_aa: CASSLVGDAKNIQYF; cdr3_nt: TGTGCCAGCAGCTTAGTGGGGGACGCCAAAAACATTCAGTACTTC
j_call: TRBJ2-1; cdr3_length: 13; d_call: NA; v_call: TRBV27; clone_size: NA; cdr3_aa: CASSPTPVYEQFF; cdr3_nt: TGTGCCAGCAGTCCGACCCCCGTGTATGAGCAGTTCTTC
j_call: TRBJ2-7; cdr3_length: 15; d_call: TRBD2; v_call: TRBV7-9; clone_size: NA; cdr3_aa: CASSPGLAGGYEQYF; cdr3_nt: TGTGCCAGCAGCCCAGGACTAGCGGGGGGCTACGAGCAGTACTTC
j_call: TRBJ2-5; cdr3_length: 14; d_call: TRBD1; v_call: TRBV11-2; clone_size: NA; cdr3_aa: CASSSGGVGETQYF; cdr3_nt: TGTGCCAGCAGCTCAGGGGGCGTCGGAGAGACCCAGTACTTC
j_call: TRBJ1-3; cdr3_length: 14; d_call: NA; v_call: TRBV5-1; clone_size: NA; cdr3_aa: CASSFDISGNTIYF; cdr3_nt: TGCGCCAGCAGCTTTGACATCTCTGGAAACACCATATATTTT
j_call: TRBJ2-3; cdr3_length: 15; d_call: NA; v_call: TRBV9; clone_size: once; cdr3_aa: CASSVGRRDTDTQYF; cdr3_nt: TGTGCCAGCAGCGTAGGACGGAGGGACACAGATACGCAGTATTTT
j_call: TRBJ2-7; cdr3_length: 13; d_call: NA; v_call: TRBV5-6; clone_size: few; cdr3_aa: CASSLPTSYEQYF; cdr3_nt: TGTGCCAGCAGCTTGCCCACCTCCTACGAGCAGTACTTC
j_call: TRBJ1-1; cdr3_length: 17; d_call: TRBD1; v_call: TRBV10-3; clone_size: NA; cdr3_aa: CAISPGQGRNRNTEAFF; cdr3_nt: TGTGCCATCAGTCCGGGACAGGGAAGAAATAGGAACACTGAAGCTTTCTTT
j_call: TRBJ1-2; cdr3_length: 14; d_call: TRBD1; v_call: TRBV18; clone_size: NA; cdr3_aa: CASAPGQGSGGYTF; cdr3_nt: TGTGCCAGCGCCCCCGGACAGGGGTCGGGTGGCTACACCTTC
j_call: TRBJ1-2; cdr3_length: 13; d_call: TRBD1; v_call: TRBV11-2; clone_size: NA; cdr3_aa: CASSLDRRVDYTF; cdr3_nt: TGTGCCAGCAGCTTGGACAGGCGCGTTGACTACACCTTC
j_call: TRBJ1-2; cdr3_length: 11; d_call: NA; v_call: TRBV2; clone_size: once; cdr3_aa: CASRGLYGYTF; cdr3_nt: TGTGCCAGCAGGGGGTTGTATGGCTACACCTTC
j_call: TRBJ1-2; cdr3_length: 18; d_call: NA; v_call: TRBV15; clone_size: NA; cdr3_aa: CATSSPWGSPFNLYGYTF; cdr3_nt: TGTGCCACCAGCAGCCCCTGGGGATCCCCCTTTAATCTCTATGGCTACACCTTC
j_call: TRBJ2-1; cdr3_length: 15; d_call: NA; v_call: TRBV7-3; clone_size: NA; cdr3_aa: CASSLSRSTYNEQFF; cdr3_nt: TGTGCCAGCAGTCTTAGCAGAAGCACCTACAATGAGCAGTTCTTC
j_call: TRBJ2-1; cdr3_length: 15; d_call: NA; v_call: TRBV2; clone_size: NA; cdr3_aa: CASRNWGVSSNEQFF; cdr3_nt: TGTGCCAGCAGAAATTGGGGGGTTTCTTCCAATGAGCAGTTCTTC
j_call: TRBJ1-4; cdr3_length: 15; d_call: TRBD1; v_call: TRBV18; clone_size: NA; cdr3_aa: CASSPRQGTGEKLFF; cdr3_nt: TGTGCCAGCTCCCCCAGACAGGGGACAGGTGAAAAACTGTTTTTT
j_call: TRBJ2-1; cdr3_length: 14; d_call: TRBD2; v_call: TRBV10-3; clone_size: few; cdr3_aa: CATRGLADYNEQFF; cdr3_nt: TGTGCCACCCGGGGACTAGCTGATTACAATGAGCAGTTCTTC
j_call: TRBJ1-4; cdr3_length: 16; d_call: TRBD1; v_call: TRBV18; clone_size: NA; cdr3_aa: CASSPRTGGTNEKLFF; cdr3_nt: TGTGCCAGCTCACCCCGGACAGGGGGCACTAATGAAAAACTGTTTTTT
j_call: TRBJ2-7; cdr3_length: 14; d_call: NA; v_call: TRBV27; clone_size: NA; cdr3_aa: CASSLSPRAGEQYF; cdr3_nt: TGTGCCAGCAGTTTATCCCCGCGCGCGGGCGAGCAGTACTTC
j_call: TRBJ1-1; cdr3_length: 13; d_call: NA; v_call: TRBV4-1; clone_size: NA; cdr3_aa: CASSQGAWTEAFF; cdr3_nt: TGCGCCAGCAGCCAGGGGGCCTGGACTGAAGCTTTCTTT
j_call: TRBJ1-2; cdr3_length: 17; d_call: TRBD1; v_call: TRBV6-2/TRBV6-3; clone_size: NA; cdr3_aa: CASSSPGQGAALYGYTF; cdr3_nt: TGTGCCAGCAGTTCTCCCGGGCAGGGGGCGGCACTATATGGCTACACCTTC
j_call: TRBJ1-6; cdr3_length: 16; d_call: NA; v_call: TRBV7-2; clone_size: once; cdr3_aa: CASSQGLSSYNSPLHF; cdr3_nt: TGTGCCAGCAGCCAGGGACTGAGCTCCTATAATTCACCCCTCCACTTT
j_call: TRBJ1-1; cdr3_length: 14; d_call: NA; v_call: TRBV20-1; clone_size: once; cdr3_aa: CSASIGKGNTEAFF; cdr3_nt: TGCAGTGCTAGTATCGGGAAAGGGAACACTGAAGCTTTCTTT
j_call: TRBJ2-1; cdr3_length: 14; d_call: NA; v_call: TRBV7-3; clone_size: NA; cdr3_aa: CASSLDSDYNEQFF; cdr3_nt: TGTGCCAGCAGCCTAGACAGCGACTACAATGAGCAGTTCTTC